The present T cell receptor (beta chain) was sequenced within a study of blood T cells in healthy people across ages. Study-wide results and limits: It was the long-lived donors that had more naive CD4+ cells and higher diversity than aged donors.

With a J-beta primer mix and a sample-barcoded 5' primer, a second PCR ran 7 to 11 cycles. TCRdb fed the 5' RACE reads into MiXCR, producing one record per CDR3 protein. The sample lists over 1,200,000 distinct CDR3 sequences, 59% occurring once. Details on this clonotype: Its antigen remains unknown.

V shed 7 bases, J shed 5 bases, and the junction held 8 bases outside the gene matches. From germline, CDR1 is SQVTM and CDR2 ANQGSEA. The CDR3 consists of 12 residues. This TCR derives from a man aged 18 to 29 in good health. This chain links TRBV29-1 with TRBJ2-7; 7 positions match TRBD1. The sequenced sample consisted of blood. The CDR3 reads CSGRTGDHEQYF. Written as DNA, the CDR3 is TGCAGCGGAAGAACAGGGGACCACGAGCAGTACTTC.